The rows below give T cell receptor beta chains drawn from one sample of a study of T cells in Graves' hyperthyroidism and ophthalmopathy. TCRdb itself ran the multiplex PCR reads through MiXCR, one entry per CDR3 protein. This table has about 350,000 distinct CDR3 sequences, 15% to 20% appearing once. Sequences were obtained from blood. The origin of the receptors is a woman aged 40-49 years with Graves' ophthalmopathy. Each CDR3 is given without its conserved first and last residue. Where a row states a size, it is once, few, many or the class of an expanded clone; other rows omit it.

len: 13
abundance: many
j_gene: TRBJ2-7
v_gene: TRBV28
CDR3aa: ASSWTSGRAGEQY

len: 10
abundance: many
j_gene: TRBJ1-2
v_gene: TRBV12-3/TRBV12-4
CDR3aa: ASSEMYWSYT

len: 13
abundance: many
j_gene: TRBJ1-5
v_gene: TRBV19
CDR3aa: ATSTTRAANQPQH

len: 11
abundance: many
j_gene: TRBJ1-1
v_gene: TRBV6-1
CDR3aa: ASSQRRNTEAF

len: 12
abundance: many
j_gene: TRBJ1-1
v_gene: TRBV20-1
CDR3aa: SARDLLWDTKAF

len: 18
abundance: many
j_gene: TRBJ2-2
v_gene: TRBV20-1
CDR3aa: SARGNANGLAGVNTGELF

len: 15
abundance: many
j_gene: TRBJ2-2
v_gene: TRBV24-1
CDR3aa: ATSDRRASSRGGELF

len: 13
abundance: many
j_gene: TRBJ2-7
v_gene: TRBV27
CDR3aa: ASSLIFAGSYEQY

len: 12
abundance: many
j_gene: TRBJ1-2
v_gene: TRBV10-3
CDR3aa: AISEGQMHYGYT

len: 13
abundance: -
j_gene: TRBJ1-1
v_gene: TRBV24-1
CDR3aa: ATSDSSGEDTEAF

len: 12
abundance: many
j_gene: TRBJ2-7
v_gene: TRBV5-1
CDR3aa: ASSLTRGTYEQY

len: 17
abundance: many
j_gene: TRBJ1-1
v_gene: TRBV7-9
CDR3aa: ASSFGVWGRGIMNTEAF

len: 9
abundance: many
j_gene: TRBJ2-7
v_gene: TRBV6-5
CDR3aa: ASPSGYEQY

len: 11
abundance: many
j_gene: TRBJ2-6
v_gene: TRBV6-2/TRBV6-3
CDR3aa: ASSYGNNNVLT

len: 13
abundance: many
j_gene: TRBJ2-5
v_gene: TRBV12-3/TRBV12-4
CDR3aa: ASTTIGAVQETQY

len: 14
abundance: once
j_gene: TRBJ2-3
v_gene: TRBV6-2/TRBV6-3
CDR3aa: ASTRGAGGSTDTQY

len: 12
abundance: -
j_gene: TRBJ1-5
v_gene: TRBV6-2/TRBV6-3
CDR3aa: ASKKTGNFQPQH

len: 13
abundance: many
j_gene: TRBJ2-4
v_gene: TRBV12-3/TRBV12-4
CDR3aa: ASIPQGLAKNIQY

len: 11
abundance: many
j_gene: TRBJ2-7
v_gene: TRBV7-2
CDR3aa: ASSYGGPYEQY

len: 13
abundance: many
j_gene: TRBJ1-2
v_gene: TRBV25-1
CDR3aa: ASSEYSGAGGKYT

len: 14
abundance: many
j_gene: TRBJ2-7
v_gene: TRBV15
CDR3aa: ATSRDRLAGDDEQY

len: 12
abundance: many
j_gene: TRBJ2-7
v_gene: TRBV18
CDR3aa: ASSPRGTEGEQY

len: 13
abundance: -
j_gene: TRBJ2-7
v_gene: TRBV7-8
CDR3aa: ASSPPLRPTYEQY

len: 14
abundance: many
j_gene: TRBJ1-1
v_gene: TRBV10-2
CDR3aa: ASSQSQGRGNTEAF

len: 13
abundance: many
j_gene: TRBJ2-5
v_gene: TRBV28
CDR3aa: ASEAGGGLRETQY

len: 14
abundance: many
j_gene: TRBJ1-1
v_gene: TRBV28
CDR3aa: ASGDPRVPMATEAF